The 21 T cell receptor beta chains below all came from one sample that was sequenced in a study of blood T cell repertoires in COVID-19. TCRdb keeps only in-frame clones here, not all; method: immunoSEQ multiplex PCR. The data contain 88,000 or so clones, approximately 90% of them seen just once; the ten biggest clones take up around 1.2%. Sequencing was carried out using PBMCs or T cells enriched from blood (not recorded which). These receptors all stem from a woman in her fifties or sixties with acute COVID-19.

This sequence joins TRBV6-2 or TRBV6-3 and TRBJ2-1, with D possibly TRBD1 on 6 matching bases. V shed 2 bases and J shed 0 bases, with 17 bases lying between them. In germline, CDR1 is MNHEY, CDR2 SVGEGT. CDR3 length: 18 residues. CDR3 loop: CASSYLTGRGHSYNEQFF. The DNA for the CDR3 is TGTGCCAGCAGTTACCTTACAGGCAGGGGTCACTCCTACAATGAGCAGTTCTTC.

The chain couples TRBV4-2 to TRBJ2-3; 10 bases match TRBD2. V shed 0 bases, J shed 1 base, and the junction held 7 bases outside the gene matches. This CDR3 has 18 amino acids. Germline lookup yields CDR1 LGHNA and CDR2 YNFKEQ. The CDR3: CASSQDLAGVDGTDTQYF. DNA of the CDR3: TGTGCCAGCAGCCAAGATCTAGCGGGAGTCGATGGCACAGATACGCAGTATTTT.

The J gene is TRBJ2-4, the V gene TRBV10-1; D might be TRBD2 (6 bases). The germline CDR1 and CDR2 sequences are WNHNN and SYGVQD (reference sequence). The V and J ends lost 0 bases and 0 bases respectively, with 6 bases between them. The CDR3 sequence is 15 residues long. The CDR3 coding sequence is TGCGCCAGCAGTGAGTCGGGAGGAGCCAAAAACATTCAGTACTTC. It codes for CASSESGGAKNIQYF.

The J gene is TRBJ1-6, the V gene TRBV30; 9 nucleotides agree with TRBD1. Germline V gene sequence: CDR1 GTSNPN, CDR2 SVGIG (reference sequence). J gave up 10 bases and V 0 bases, and 7 bases lay outside the gene matches. CDR3 size: 15 residues. The CDR3: CAWSVLTGGRSPLHF. The CDR3 DNA is TGTGCCTGGAGTGTCCTGACAGGGGGAAGGTCACCCCTCCACTTT.

This rearrangement joins TRBV6-5 to TRBJ1-5; tentative D call: TRBD1 (5 bases). The CDR3 loop spans 14 amino acids. V lost 5 bases to trimming and J lost 2 bases, with 10 bases between them. Germline lookup yields CDR1 MNHEY and CDR2 SVGAGI. The CDR3 DNA follows: TGTGCCAGCAGTCTACAGGCGGGCAATCAGCCCCAGCATTTT. This translates into CASSLQAGNQPQHF.

The chain links TRBV2 to TRBJ1-4; perhaps TRBD1 as D (6 bases). Germline V gives CDR1 SNHLY, CDR2 FYNNEI. This CDR3 has 17 residues. The germline V and J ends were trimmed by 3 bases and 0 bases, with 14 bases remaining between them. This chain's CDR3 is CASSDRTGGATNEKLFF. In DNA form, the CDR3 reads TGTGCCAGCAGTGACCGGACGGGGGGCGCAACTAATGAAAAACTGTTTTTT.

The chain employs TRBV9 and TRBJ1-6; D perhaps matches TRBD1 (5 bases). The length of the CDR3 is 18 residues. Looked up from germline, CDR1 is SGDLS and CDR2 is YYNGEE. Trimming pared 0 bases from V and 10 bases from J, leaving 23 bases between. CDR3 sequence reads: CASSVEDGQGTAGSPLHF. The DNA of the CDR3 is TGTGCCAGCAGCGTAGAAGACGGCCAGGGAACGGCCGGATCACCCCTCCACTTT.

This chain links TRBV2 with TRBJ2-1, with D maybe TRBD2 (6 bases). The CDR3 has 14 residues. Germline CDR1 and CDR2: SNHLY and FYNNEI. The V and J ends lost 3 bases and 4 bases respectively, with 10 bases between them. Here the CDR3 DNA reads TGTGCCAGCAGTGATATAGCGGCGTACAATGAGCAGTTCTTC. Its translation is CASSDIAAYNEQFF.

The J gene is TRBJ2-5, the V gene TRBV11-2; 12 nucleotides align to TRBD1. Germline CDR1 reads SGHAT; CDR2 reads FQNNGV. This CDR3 is built from 19 residues. Germline trimming cut 5 bases from V and 2 bases from J; bases unmatched to any gene: 15. The CDR3 region has the DNA TGTGCCAGCAGCCCCGGGACAGGGGGCTCGGCGGCAGCACAAGAGACCCAGTACTTC. Translation: CASSPGTGGSAAAQETQYF.

The CDR3, as DNA: TGTGCCAGCTATAGTAACAATGAGCAGTTCTTC. It specifies CASYSNNEQFF. V and J are TRBV5-6 and TRBJ2-1; D unresolved. The V end lost 7 bases, the J end lost 5 bases, and 7 bases lay between the germline ends. Germline values: CDR1 SGHDT, CDR2 YYEEEE. The CDR3 covers 11 residues.

The chain uses TRBV18 and TRBJ1-2; D call uncertain. In germline, CDR1 is KGHSH, CDR2 LQKENI. Trimming removed 3 bases at V and 7 bases at J, with 15 bases between. This CDR3 comprises 14 residues. The CDR3 protein is CASSPDVGVGGYTF. The CDR3 nucleotides are TGTGCCAGCTCACCCGACGTGGGAGTCGGTGGCTACACCTTC.

This rearrangement joins TRBV5-1 to TRBJ1-4; perhaps TRBD1 as D (6 bases). V shed 0 bases and J shed 8 bases, with 17 bases lying between them. Looked up from germline, CDR1 is SGHRS and CDR2 is YFSETQ. The CDR3 extends over 16 amino acids. CDR3 sequence: CASSLAFIQGGEKLFF. CDR3 nucleotide sequence: TGCGCCAGCAGCTTGGCCTTCATACAGGGAGGGGAAAAACTGTTTTTT. The full variable domain, in which reference TRBV5-1 and TRBJ1-4 provide the parts outside the CDR3, is KAGVTQTPRYLIKTRGQQVTLSCSPISGHRSVSWYQQTPGQGLQFLFEYFSETQRNKGNFPGRFSGRQFSNSRSEMNVSTLELGDSALYLCASSLAFIQGGEKLFFGSGTQLSVL.

The V and J genes are TRBV11-2 and TRBJ1-1; 7 nucleotides match TRBD1. J gave up 4 bases and V 2 bases, and 1 base lay outside the gene matches. Germline CDR1 reads SGHAT; CDR2 reads FQNNGV. The CDR3 runs 13 residues. The CDR3 loop reads CASSLHRGTEAFF. CDR3 nucleotides: TGTGCCAGCAGCTTACACAGGGGCACTGAAGCTTTCTTT.

The chain uses TRBV18 and TRBJ2-1, with 9 bases lining up with TRBD2. This CDR3 is 17 amino acids long. J lost 5 bases, V lost 1 base, and 9 bases had no gene match. Germline V gene lookup returns CDR1 KGHSH and CDR2 LQKENI. The CDR3 loop reads CASSPLAGVRINNEQFF. CDR3 in DNA: TGTGCCAGCTCACCACTAGCGGGAGTGCGAATAAACAATGAGCAGTTCTTC.

The rearrangement links TRBV5-6 to TRBJ2-1; D unresolved. This CDR3 is 11 amino acids long. CDR1 SGHDT and CDR2 YYEEEE come from the germline V gene. V lost 5 bases, J lost 4 bases, and 4 bases lay in between. CDR3 in amino acids: CASRIYNEQFF. DNA for the CDR3: TGTGCCAGCAGAATATACAATGAGCAGTTCTTC.

The genes are TRBV29-1 and TRBJ2-5, with 8 bases fitting TRBD1. The CDR3 is 13 amino acids. The germline V gene encodes CDR1 SQVTM and CDR2 ANQGSEA. The trim removed 4 bases at V and 9 bases at J, leaving 10 bases unmatched. This CDR3 reads CSVVGQEVRAQYF. CDR3 DNA: TGCAGCGTTGTGGGACAGGAGGTTCGGGCCCAGTACTTC.

In its sample, this clone ranks as medium-sized. The chain carries TRBV9 and TRBJ2-5; D may be TRBD2 (7 bases). Germline V lookup: CDR1 SGDLS, CDR2 YYNGEE. CDR3 size: 16 residues. Between the trimmed V and J ends, which lost 4 bases and 1 base, there was a span of 17 bases. CDR3 loop: CASSPQGGGAQETQYF. The CDR3 DNA reads as TGTGCCAGCAGCCCCCAAGGGGGAGGGGCCCAAGAGACCCAGTACTTC.

This clone was observed a handful of times. The V and J genes are TRBV19 and TRBJ2-7; 10 nucleotides align to TRBD2. With 5 bases clipped from V and 4 bases from J, the junction kept 2 bases outside the gene matches. The CDR3 runs 13 residues. Germline CDR1 LNHDA, CDR2 SQIVND (reference sequence). The CDR3 loop is CASSVTSGYEQYF. CDR3 nucleotide sequence: TGTGCCAGTAGTGTGACTAGCGGGTACGAGCAGTACTTC.

This clone has a single count. CDR3 DNA: TGTGCCAGCGGGAGATCGGCCGGGGAGCTGTTTTTT. Its translation is CASGRSAGELFF. The J gene is TRBJ2-2, the V gene TRBV12-3 or TRBV12-4; D perhaps matches TRBD2 (5 bases). The germline V and J ends were trimmed by 8 bases and 6 bases, with 10 bases remaining between them. The CDR3 is made up of 12 amino acids.

The chain joins TRBV5-1 to TRBJ2-6; the match to TRBD2 covers 8 bases. The CDR3 covers 15 residues. Trimming at V came to 9 bases and at J to 1 base, leaving 6 bases not matched to a gene. CDR1 is SGHRS and CDR2 is YFSETQ in the germline V gene. The CDR3 protein is CATSPGGSGANVLTF. The CDR3 DNA reads TGCGCCACCTCGCCGGGAGGGTCTGGGGCCAACGTCCTGACTTTC. The variable domain in full, completed from reference TRBV5-1 and TRBJ2-6, reads KAGVTQTPRYLIKTRGQQVTLSCSPISGHRSVSWYQQTPGQGLQFLFEYFSETQRNKGNFPGRFSGRQFSNSRSEMNVSTLELGDSALYLCATSPGGSGANVLTFGAGSRLTVL.

This sequence joins TRBV15 and TRBJ1-1; tentative D call: TRBD1 (6 bases). CDR3 length: 12 amino acids. The germline CDR1 and CDR2 sequences are LNHNV and YYDKDF (reference sequence). Deletions cut 5 bases from V and 11 bases from J, with 15 bases between. CDR3 in DNA: TGTGCCACCAGCGGACCAACAGGGATGGCTTTCTTT. As protein: CATSGPTGMAFF.